What follows is one TCR beta chain and its context. The antigen remains undetermined. The data derive from a study of T cell repertoires in cytomegalovirus infection. Study in general: Evidence of both CMV infection and a matching HLA type came from public TCR beta signatures. Notes on the study in general: Carriers of CMV and the relevant HLA type were discriminated by public TCR beta frequency.

Trimming left V 2 bases short and J 6 bases short, with 7 bases between. CDR3 size: 12 residues. Germline V gene lookup returns CDR1 SNHLY and CDR2 FYNNEI. From the reads, TCRdb called clonotypes with MiXCR, one entry per CDR3 protein. The sample shows fewer than 200,000 distinct CDR3 sequences, about 21% of them seen only once. Sequenced material: PBMCs. The receptor was derived from a human donor in good health (CMV status not recorded). Some clones in this sample may be carry-over from other donors' samples. This chain connects TRBV2 to TRBJ1-2; D unclear. The CDR3, as DNA: TGTGCCAGCAGTGAATTCATAAATGGCTACACCTTC. It yields the protein CASSEFINGYTF. The full variable domain, completed using reference TRBV2 and TRBJ1-2, is EPEVTQTPSHQVTQMGQEVILRCVPISNHLYFYWYRQILGQKVEFLVSFYNNEISEKSEIFDDQFSVERPDGSNFTLKIRSTKLEDSAMYFCASSEFINGYTFGSGTRLTVV.